The clone carrying this T cell receptor (beta chain) was found many times. Its specificity is not known. This specimen comes from a study of T-cell reconstitution after alpha-beta-depleted transplantation in children. Whole-study findings and limits: Two months or so post-transplant, alpha-beta T cells reportedly derived from several hundred expanded graft clones.

Germline CDR1 is SGHTA and CDR2 is FQGNSA. Germline trimming cut 4 bases from V and 7 bases from J; bases unmatched to any gene: 5. The CDR3 has 14 amino acids. TCRbeta library construction was performed incorporating unique molecular identifiers. TCRdb analysed the PCR reads with MiXCR anew, one entry per CDR3 protein. Of 200,000 to 250,000 distinct CDR3 sequences in the sample, roughly a tenth are singletons; the top ten hold 28%. The chain carries TRBV7-2 and TRBJ1-5, with 9 nucleotides matching TRBD1. The sequencing here drew on PBMCs, taken before TCRalphabeta/CD19-depleted stem cell transplant. This TCR was sampled from a child under two years old with acute myeloid leukemia, due to receive a stem cell transplant. Written as DNA, the CDR3 is TGTGCCAGCAGCTCAAGACAGGGGGTGCAGCCCCAGCATTTT. It codes for CASSSRQGVQPQHF.